A single sample is the source of the 32 T cell receptor beta chains below, sequenced in a study of blood T cell repertoires in COVID-19. The repertoire was sequenced with immunoSEQ multiplex PCR; TCRdb's copy has only in-frame clones and lacks some. The data hold 250,000 to 350,000 clones, with roughly nine tenths observed a single time. The sample was peripheral blood. The source of these receptors is a woman between 45 and 60 years old who had recovered from COVID-19.

CDR3 region: CAISEKGGQSGTEAFF. The CDR3 bases are TGTGCCATCAGTGAGAAGGGGGGACAGTCGGGAACTGAAGCTTTCTTT. This chain links TRBV10-3 with TRBJ1-1, with 7 bases identical to TRBD1. This CDR3 comprises 16 residues. From germline, CDR1 is ENHRY and CDR2 SYGVKD. V lost 2 bases, J lost 5 bases, and 11 bases stayed unmatched.

The chain uses TRBV4-3 and TRBJ2-7; 8 bases are shared with TRBD2. Germline assignment: CDR1 LGHNA and CDR2 YSLEER. V trimming: 6 bases; J trimming: 3 bases; junction bases outside the gene matches: 10. This CDR3 region has 15 residues. In DNA form, the CDR3 reads TGCGCCAGCAGTCTAACCGGGACTAGAAGCTACGAGCAGTACTTC. It is translated as CASSLTGTRSYEQYF.

This CDR3 is CASSKPGTANTGELFF. The CDR3 DNA follows: TGTGCCAGTAGTAAGCCCGGGACAGCTAACACCGGGGAGCTGTTTTTT. The V and J genes are TRBV19 and TRBJ2-2, with 7 nucleotides matching TRBD1. The CDR3 sequence is 16 residues long. Unmatched junction bases numbered 7, after V lost 4 bases and J lost 2 bases. The germline CDR1 and CDR2 sequences are LNHDA and SQIVND (reference sequence). The variable domain in full, completed from reference TRBV19 and TRBJ2-2, reads DGGITQSPKYLFRKEGQNVTLSCEQNLNHDAMYWYRQDPGQGLRLIYYSQIVNDFQKGDIAEGYSVSREKKESFPLTVTSAQKNPTAFYLCASSKPGTANTGELFFGEGSRLTVL.

The rearrangement uses TRBV25-1 and TRBJ2-2; TRBD2 aligns across 8 bases. Trimming removed 5 bases from V and 4 bases from J; junction bases left unmatched: 9. There are 16 residues in the CDR3. From germline, CDR1 is MGHDK and CDR2 SYGVNS. The CDR3, as DNA: TGTGCCAGCAGTAATCTAGGAGCGGGGGCCACCGGGGAGCTGTTTTTT. This translates into CASSNLGAGATGELFF. Complete variable domain (other parts from reference TRBV25-1 and TRBJ2-2): EADIYQTPRYLVIGTGKKITLECSQTMGHDKMYWYQQDPGMELHLIHYSYGVNSTEKGDLSSESTVSRIRTEHFPLTLESARPSHTSQYLCASSNLGAGATGELFFGEGSRLTVL.

This chain connects TRBV5-6 to TRBJ1-3; the D is unclear. This CDR3 has 14 residues. The germline V gene has CDR1 SGHDT and CDR2 YYEEEE. V dropped 2 bases and J dropped 3 bases, with 9 bases sitting between them. The CDR3 DNA is TGTGCCAGCAGCTTACCGGGAGTTGGAAACACCATATATTTT. Amino acids: CASSLPGVGNTIYF.

The chain combines TRBV7-2 with TRBJ2-7; D remains ambiguous. V lost 6 bases to trimming and J lost 0 bases, with 3 bases between them. CDR1 SGHTA and CDR2 FQGNSA come from the germline V gene. CDR3 length equals 11 residues. Here the CDR3 reads CASSRSYEQYF. CDR3 DNA sequence: TGTGCCAGCAGTCGCTCCTACGAGCAGTACTTC.

CDR3 DNA sequence: TGTGCCAGCAGCCAAGTTTGGGGACAGGGGGCCAGCGGGGAGCTGTTTTTT. Its protein product is CASSQVWGQGASGELFF. The V gene is TRBV3-1 (or the pseudogene TRBV3-2), the J gene TRBJ2-2, with TRBD1 matching over 12 bases. The CDR3 has 17 amino acids. V lost 1 base to trimming and J lost 7 bases; unmatched junction nucleotides: 7. Germline-derived CDR1 and CDR2 are LGHDT and YNNKEL (reference sequence).

The chain links TRBV11-3 to TRBJ2-1; 7 bases agree with TRBD1. Trimming removed 5 bases from V and 13 bases from J; junction bases left unmatched: 17. The CDR3 is 15 residues long. Germline CDR1 SGHNT, CDR2 YENEEA. The CDR3 sequence: CASSQSGQASAGQFF. Here the CDR3 DNA reads TGTGCCAGCAGCCAAAGCGGACAGGCCTCAGCTGGACAGTTCTTC. Full variable domain (missing parts from reference TRBV11-3 and TRBJ2-1): EAGVVQSPRYKIIEKKQPVAFWCNPISGHNTLYWYLQNLGQGPELLIRYENEEAVDDSQLPKDRFSAERLKGVDSTLKIQPAELGDSAVYLCASSQSGQASAGQFFGPGTRLTVL.

This rearrangement joins TRBV4-1 to TRBJ2-2, with a possible D match to TRBD2 (5 bases). Between the trimmed V and J ends, which lost 0 bases and 7 bases, there was a span of 18 bases. The CDR3 spans 17 residues. The germline gives CDR1 MGHRA, CDR2 YSYEKL. CDR3 protein: CASSQDVRARRYGELFF. CDR3 bases: TGCGCCAGCAGCCAAGATGTAAGGGCCAGGAGGTACGGGGAGCTGTTTTTT.

The J gene is TRBJ1-1, the V gene TRBV29-1; D perhaps matches TRBD1 (5 bases). CDR3 length: 14 residues. Trimming pared 4 bases from V and 4 bases from J, leaving 16 bases between. Germline CDR1 SQVTM, CDR2 ANQGSEA. CDR3 protein: CSVVGSGWSTEAFF. The CDR3 DNA is TGCAGCGTTGTCGGGTCAGGGTGGAGCACTGAAGCTTTCTTT.

There are a few counts of this clone. Relative to the germline gene, one junction end is altered; a read error may explain this. J is TRBJ2-2 and V is TRBV6-1, with no clear D. CDR1 and CDR2 from the germline V gene are MNHNS and SASEGT. This CDR3 is 13 amino acids long. CDR3 sequence (DNA): TGTGCCAGCGGTGAACTGAACACCGGGGAGCTGTTTTTT. This codes for CASGELNTGELFF.

This clone was detected once. This chain links TRBV29-1 with TRBJ2-7, with 12 positions matching TRBD2. Germline trimming cut 6 bases from V and 6 bases from J; bases unmatched to any gene: 6. The CDR3 extends over 13 amino acids. The germline V gene encodes CDR1 SQVTM and CDR2 ANQGSEA. The CDR3, as DNA: TGCAGCGTCCGACTAGCGGGAGTAGGCGAGCAGTACTTC. Amino acid sequence: CSVRLAGVGEQYF.

The rearrangement joins TRBV28 to TRBJ1-6; D call uncertain. CDR1 is MDHEN, CDR2 SYDVKM, per germline. The V end was cut by 8 bases, the J end by 5 bases, with 10 bases between. The CDR3 runs 13 residues. The CDR3 bases are TGTGCCAGCTCCGGGATGGATAATTCACCCCTCCACTTT. It translates to CASSGMDNSPLHF. Variable domain in full (rest from reference TRBV28 and TRBJ1-6): DVKVTQSSRYLVKRTGEKVFLECVQDMDHENMFWYRQDPGLGLRLIYFSYDVKMKEKGDIPEGYSVSREKKERFSLILESASTNQTSMYLCASSGMDNSPLHFGNGTRLTVT.

The rearrangement uses TRBV5-6 and TRBJ2-7, with D unclear. Per the germline V gene, CDR1 is SGHDT and CDR2 is YYEEEE. Trimming removed 4 bases from V and 2 bases from J, with 7 bases in between. The CDR3 runs 12 residues. The CDR3 is CASSLTPYEQYF. CDR3 coding DNA: TGTGCCAGCAGCCTTACACCCTACGAGCAGTACTTC.

This chain links TRBV4-2 with TRBJ1-1; a possible D gene is TRBD1 (5 bases). The length of the CDR3 is 14 residues. Germline assignment: CDR1 LGHNA and CDR2 YNFKEQ. Trimming took off 0 bases at V and 12 bases at J, with 17 bases between the two ends. CDR3 nucleotides: TGTGCCAGCAGCCAAGAAGGTGGGGCAAGATGGTCTTTCTTT. Protein product: CASSQEGGARWSFF.

The chain employs TRBV7-9 and TRBJ2-5; D is undetermined. Trimming cost V 3 bases and J 7 bases, with 6 bases left between them. Germline V CDR1 and CDR2: SEHNR, FQNEAQ (reference sequence). The length of the CDR3 is 11 residues. Here the CDR3 reads CASSFHGTQYF. The DNA for the CDR3 is TGTGCCAGCAGCTTCCACGGGACCCAGTACTTC.

DNA for the CDR3: TGTGCCAGCAGCTCGCGACCCGGGACAGGGGCTAGTCAGCAGTATTTT. Its translation: CASSSRPGTGASQQYF. V and J are TRBV7-9 and TRBJ2-3, with TRBD1 matching 10 bases. The CDR3 consists of 16 residues. V dropped 4 bases and J dropped 11; count of bases not matched to a gene: 15. Germline V gene lookup returns CDR1 SEHNR and CDR2 FQNEAQ (reference sequence).

This chain joins TRBV2 and TRBJ2-1, with D tentatively TRBD2 (6 bases). V was trimmed by 2 bases and J by 8 bases, leaving 16 bases between them. This CDR3 has 15 residues. Germline CDR1 and CDR2: SNHLY and FYNNEI. The CDR3 coding sequence is TGTGCCAGCAGTGAATCAATAGGGGAGGTGGATGAGCAGTTCTTC. Amino acid sequence: CASSESIGEVDEQFF.

The rearrangement links TRBV7-9 to TRBJ2-2, with D perhaps TRBD1 (5 bases). Deletions cut 1 base from V and 7 bases from J, with 16 bases between. CDR1 SEHNR and CDR2 FQNEAQ come from the germline V gene (reference sequence). The CDR3 spans 16 residues. This chain's CDR3 is CASSLVPRQRIGELFF. CDR3 bases: TGTGCCAGCAGCTTAGTCCCCCGACAGCGAATCGGGGAGCTGTTTTTT.

The chain has TRBV7-9 and TRBJ1-1; no firm D call. Trimming took off 2 bases at V and 2 bases at J, with 12 bases between the two ends. This CDR3 is 15 amino acids long. CDR1 and CDR2 (germline): SEHNR, FQNEAQ (reference sequence). CDR3 residues: CASSLPAGPNTEAFF. In DNA form, the CDR3 reads TGTGCCAGCAGCTTACCCGCCGGTCCAAACACTGAAGCTTTCTTT.

The chain uses TRBV19 and TRBJ1-1; D perhaps matches TRBD1 (6 bases). This CDR3 has 14 amino acids. Germline lookup yields CDR1 LNHDA and CDR2 SQIVND (reference sequence). Deletions cut 8 bases from V and 0 bases from J, with 13 bases between. The chain's CDR3 is CASEQGDMNTEAFF. CDR3 sequence (DNA): TGTGCCAGTGAACAGGGTGACATGAACACTGAAGCTTTCTTT. The full variable domain, completed using reference TRBV19 and TRBJ1-1, is DGGITQSPKYLFRKEGQNVTLSCEQNLNHDAMYWYRQDPGQGLRLIYYSQIVNDFQKGDIAEGYSVSREKKESFPLTVTSAQKNPTAFYLCASEQGDMNTEAFFGQGTRLTVV.

V gene TRBV18 combines with J gene TRBJ1-1; D not certain. The V end was cut by 0 bases, the J end by 0 bases, with 8 bases between. Germline assignment: CDR1 KGHSH and CDR2 LQKENI. The length of the CDR3 is 15 residues. This CDR3 is CASSPPSQVNTEAFF. The CDR3 nucleotides are TGTGCCAGCTCACCACCGAGCCAGGTGAACACTGAAGCTTTCTTT.

The V call is TRBV6-2 or TRBV6-3, the J call TRBJ1-2; tentatively, D is TRBD1 (6 bases). Germline CDR1 MNHEY, CDR2 SVGEGT. Trimming pared 3 bases from V and 2 bases from J, leaving 13 bases between. This CDR3 is built from 15 residues. The CDR3 loop reads CASSYTAGENYGYTF. The CDR3 DNA sequence: TGTGCCAGCAGTTATACGGCAGGGGAGAACTATGGCTACACCTTC.

The V and J genes are TRBV6-5 and TRBJ2-7, with 13 positions matching TRBD2. Germline V gene lookup returns CDR1 MNHEY and CDR2 SVGAGI. This CDR3 is built from 15 residues. The ends lost 6 bases at V and 2 bases at J; junction bases unmatched: 4. CDR3 residues: CASSRLAGGAYEQYF. The CDR3 DNA follows: TGTGCCAGCAGCCGACTAGCGGGAGGTGCCTACGAGCAGTACTTC.

The chain joins TRBV10-3 to TRBJ2-7; 8 bases are a match to TRBD1. The length of the CDR3 is 14 residues. Looked up from germline, CDR1 is ENHRY and CDR2 is SYGVKD. After removal of 3 bases from V and 1 base from J, the junction contained 2 bases not matched to a gene. In DNA, the CDR3 is TGTGCCATCAGTGACAGGGGGCAGTCCTACGAGCAGTACTTC. Protein: CAISDRGQSYEQYF.

A single count supports this clone. The V gene is TRBV4-1, the J gene TRBJ2-7; D is perhaps TRBD1 (5 bases). CDR3 length: 14 amino acids. V lost 4 bases and J 2 bases, leaving 12 bases between the germline ends. Germline V gene lookup returns CDR1 MGHRA and CDR2 YSYEKL. CDR3 DNA sequence: TGCGCCAGCAGCCTAGGACACTCCGCCTACGAGCAGTACTTC. Translation gives CASSLGHSAYEQYF.

The genes are TRBV29-1 and TRBJ2-7; 7 nucleotides line up with TRBD1. V lost 6 bases, J lost 5 bases, and 4 bases stayed unmatched. This CDR3 has 11 residues. Germline CDR1 is SQVTM and CDR2 is ANQGSEA. CDR3 sequence reads: CSVTGADEQYF. The CDR3 DNA reads as TGCAGCGTAACAGGGGCCGACGAGCAGTACTTC.

This clone was detected only a few times. As DNA, the CDR3 is TGTGCCAGCACCCGGACAGGGGGCACTGAAGCTTTCTTT. Its protein is CASTRTGGTEAFF. V usage is TRBV6-5 and J usage is TRBJ1-1; 10 bases are shared with TRBD1. Germline-derived CDR1 and CDR2 are MNHEY and SVGAGI. The trim removed 7 bases at V and 4 bases at J, leaving 3 bases unmatched. CDR3 size: 13 residues.

This chain's CDR3 is CASGPEGKNTGELFF. The CDR3 region has the DNA TGTGCTAGTGGTCCGGAGGGGAAAAACACCGGGGAGCTGTTTTTT. This sequence joins TRBV12-5 and TRBJ2-2; tentative D call: TRBD2 (6 bases). The CDR3 runs to 15 residues. Trimming cost V 5 bases and J 2 bases, with 12 bases left between them. CDR1 LGHNT and CDR2 FRNRAP come from the germline V gene.

The chain is built from TRBV27 and TRBJ1-3; D gene uncertain. V shed 0 bases and J shed 4 bases, with 13 bases lying between them. This CDR3 has 16 amino acids. Per germline, CDR1 MNHEY and CDR2 SMNVEV (reference sequence). CDR3 nucleotides: TGTGCCAGCAGTTTATCCGCTTTAGCCTTCGGAAACACCATATATTTT. Its translation is CASSLSALAFGNTIYF.

The chain is built from TRBV6-5 and TRBJ2-3, with D possibly being TRBD1 (5 bases). The CDR3 contains 15 residues. CDR1 and CDR2 (germline): MNHEY, SVGAGI. The V and J ends lost 5 bases and 3 bases respectively, with 15 bases between them. CDR3: CASSRRGFSTDTQYF. In nucleotides, the CDR3 is TGTGCCAGCAGTCGAAGGGGATTCAGTACAGATACGCAGTATTTT.

V gene TRBV5-1 combines with J gene TRBJ2-1, with D possibly matching TRBD2 (6 bases). The CDR3 sequence is 15 residues long. Germline CDR1 is SGHRS and CDR2 is YFSETQ. Between the trimmed V and J ends, which lost 0 bases and 4 bases, there was a span of 11 bases. CDR3 protein: CASSLVRDGYNEQFF. CDR3 DNA sequence: TGCGCCAGCAGCTTGGTGCGGGACGGATACAATGAGCAGTTCTTC.